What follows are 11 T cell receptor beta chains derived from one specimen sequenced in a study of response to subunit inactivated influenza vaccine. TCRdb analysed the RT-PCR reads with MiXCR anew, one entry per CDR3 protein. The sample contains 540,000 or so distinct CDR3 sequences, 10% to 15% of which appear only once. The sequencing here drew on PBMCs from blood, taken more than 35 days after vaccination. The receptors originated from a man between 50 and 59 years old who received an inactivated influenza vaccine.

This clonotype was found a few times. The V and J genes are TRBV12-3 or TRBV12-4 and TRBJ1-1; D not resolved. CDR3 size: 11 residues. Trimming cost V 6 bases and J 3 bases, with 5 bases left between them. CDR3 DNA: TGTGCCAGCAGCGTTTACACTGAAGCTTTCTTT. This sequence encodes CASSVYTEAFF.

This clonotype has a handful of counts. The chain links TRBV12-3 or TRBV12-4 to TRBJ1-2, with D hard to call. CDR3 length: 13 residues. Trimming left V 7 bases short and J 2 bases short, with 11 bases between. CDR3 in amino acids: CASTHGGNYGYTF. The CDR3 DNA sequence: TGTGCCAGCACCCACGGCGGAAACTATGGCTACACCTTC.

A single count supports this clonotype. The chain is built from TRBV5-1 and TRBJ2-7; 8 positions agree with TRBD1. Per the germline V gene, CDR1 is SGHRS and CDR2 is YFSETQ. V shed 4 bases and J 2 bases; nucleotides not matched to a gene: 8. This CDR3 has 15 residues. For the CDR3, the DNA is TGCGCCAGCAGCGGAGGAAGGACAGGGACCTACGAGCAGTACTTC. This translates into CASSGGRTGTYEQYF.

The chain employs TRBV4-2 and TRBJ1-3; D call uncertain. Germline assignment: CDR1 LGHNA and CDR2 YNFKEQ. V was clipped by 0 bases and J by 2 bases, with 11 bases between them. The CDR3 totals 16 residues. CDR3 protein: CASSQEWTGAGNTIYF. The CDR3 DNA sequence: TGTGCCAGCAGCCAAGAATGGACCGGCGCTGGAAACACCATATATTTT.

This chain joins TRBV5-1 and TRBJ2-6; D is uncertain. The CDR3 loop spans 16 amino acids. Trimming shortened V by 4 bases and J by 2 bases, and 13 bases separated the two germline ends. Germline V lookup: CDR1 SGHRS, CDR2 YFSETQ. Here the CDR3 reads CASSPNPSAGANVLTF. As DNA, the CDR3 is TGCGCCAGCAGCCCAAATCCTAGTGCTGGGGCCAACGTCCTGACTTTC.

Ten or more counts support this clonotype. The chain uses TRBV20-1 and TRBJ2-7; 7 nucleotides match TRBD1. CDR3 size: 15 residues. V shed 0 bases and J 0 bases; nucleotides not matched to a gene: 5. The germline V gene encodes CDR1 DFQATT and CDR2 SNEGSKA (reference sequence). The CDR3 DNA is TGCAGTGCTAGAGATCAGACAGGGATCTCCTACGAGCAGTACTTC. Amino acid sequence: CSARDQTGISYEQYF.

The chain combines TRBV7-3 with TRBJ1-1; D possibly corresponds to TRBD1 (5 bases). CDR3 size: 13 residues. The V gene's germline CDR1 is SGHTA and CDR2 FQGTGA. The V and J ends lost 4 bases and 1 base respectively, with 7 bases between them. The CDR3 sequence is CASSYGQNTEAFF. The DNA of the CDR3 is TGTGCCAGCAGCTACGGACAGAACACTGAAGCTTTCTTT.

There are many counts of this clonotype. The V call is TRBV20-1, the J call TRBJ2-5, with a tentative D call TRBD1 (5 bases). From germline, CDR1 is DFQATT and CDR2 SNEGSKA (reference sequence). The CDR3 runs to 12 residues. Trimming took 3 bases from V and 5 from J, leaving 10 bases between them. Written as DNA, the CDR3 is TGCAGTGCTAGCAGGGCCGTGGAGACCCAGTACTTC. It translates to CSASRAVETQYF.

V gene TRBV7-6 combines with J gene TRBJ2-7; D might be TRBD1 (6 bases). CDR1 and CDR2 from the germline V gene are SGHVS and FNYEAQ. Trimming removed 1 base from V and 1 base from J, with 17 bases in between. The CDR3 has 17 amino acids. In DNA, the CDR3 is TGTGCCAGCAGCTTAGTAACCCCCGGGACACCATCCTACGAGCAGTACTTC. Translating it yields CASSLVTPGTPSYEQYF. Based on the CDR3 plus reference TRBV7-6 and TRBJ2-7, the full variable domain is GAGVSQSPRYKVTKRGQDVALRCDPISGHVSLYWYRQALGQGPEFLTYFNYEAQQDKSGLPNDRFSAERPEGSISTLTIQRTEQRDSAMYRCASSLVTPGTPSYEQYFGPGTRLTVT.

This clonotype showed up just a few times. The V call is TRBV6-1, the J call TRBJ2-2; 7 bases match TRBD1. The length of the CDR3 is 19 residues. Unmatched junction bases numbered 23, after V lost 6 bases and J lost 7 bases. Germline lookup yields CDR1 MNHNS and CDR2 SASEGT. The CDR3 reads CASSRDSPHWGRTGGELFF. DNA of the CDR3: TGTGCCAGCAGCCGGGACAGTCCTCATTGGGGTAGGACAGGCGGGGAGCTGTTTTTT.

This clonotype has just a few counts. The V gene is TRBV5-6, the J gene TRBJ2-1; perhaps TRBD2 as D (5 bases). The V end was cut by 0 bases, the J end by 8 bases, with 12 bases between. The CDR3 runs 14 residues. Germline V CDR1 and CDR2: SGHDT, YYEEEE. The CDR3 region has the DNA TGTGCCAGCAGCTTGGAGCTAGGGAGTCATGAGCAGTTCTTC. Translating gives CASSLELGSHEQFF. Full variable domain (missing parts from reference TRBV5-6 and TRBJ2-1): DAGVTQSPTHLIKTRGQQVTLRCSPKSGHDTVSWYQQALGQGPQFIFQYYEEEERQRGNFPDRFSGHQFPNYSSELNVNALLLGDSALYLCASSLELGSHEQFFGPGTRLTVL.